This T cell receptor (beta chain) was profiled in a study of T cell repertoires in cytomegalovirus infection. Turning to the study itself: An indication of both CMV infection and matching HLA type came from public TCR beta signatures. Overall study findings and caveats: Ex vivo, HLA-C-restricted CMV-specific TCR beta clonotypes prevailed over the rest of the response.

In TCRdb, the reads were re-called with MiXCR into one record per CDR3 protein. The table has about 830,000 distinct CDR3 sequences, about 33% seen once. Germline V gene data show CDR1 as MNHEY and CDR2 as SVGAGI. With 4 bases clipped from V and 3 bases from J, the junction kept 10 bases outside the gene matches. The CDR3 loop spans 16 amino acids. This clonotype was observed a handful of times. Antigen specificity is unknown. Sequencing used cultured CD8+ T cells from PBMCs, obtained from culture after CMV antigen stimulation. This clonotype was sampled from a human donor in good health (CMV status not recorded). Some clones in this sample may be carry-over from other donors' samples. The chain is built from TRBV6-5 and TRBJ1-1, with 8 bases fitting TRBD1. CDR3 sequence (DNA): TGTGCCAGCAGTTCTCCGTCGTCGACAGGGGACACTGAAGCTTTCTTT. Translating gives CASSSPSSTGDTEAFF.